This T cell receptor (beta chain) stems from a study of blood T cell repertoires in COVID-19. Looking at the study overall: COVID-19 samples, acute and convalescent, were from the United States, Italy and Spain.

In terms of age and location, participants ranged from roughly 18 to 89 years and lived in about 25 US areas. Germline V CDR1 and CDR2: MNHEY, SMNVEV (reference sequence). This CDR3 has 14 residues. The germline V and J ends were trimmed by 6 bases and 3 bases, with 15 bases remaining between them. In the study's own analysis: Reference gene primer amplification gave estimated nucleated cell counts. Produced via immunoSEQ multiplex PCR; TCRdb's table is partial and in-frame only. The V and J calls and clone size are taken from that table; D and trimming were inferred from the DNA. Of 250,000 to 300,000 clones in the sample, 75% to 90% are singletons; the top ten hold around 10%.

The clonotype comes from a man aged 40-55 years who had recovered from COVID-19. The chain employs TRBV27 and TRBJ2-7, with D maybe TRBD2 (5 bases). Sequencing was carried out using PBMCs or T cells enriched from blood (not recorded which). DNA of the CDR3: TGTGCCAGCAGAGGGTCGGGATCTAACTACGAGCAGTACTTC. It specifies CASRGSGSNYEQYF.